A selection of T cell receptor beta chains follows, all from one sample in a study of cytomegalovirus exposure and HLA in healthy donors. Generated by immunoSEQ multiplex PCR, the TCRdb table keeps only in-frame clones and is missing some. This repertoire shows 37,000 or so clones, around 70% found once; its top ten account for over 5.5%. Sequencing was carried out using PBMCs. The source of these receptors is a man under 40 in good health and CMV-seronegative. Each CDR3 is given with its conserved first and last residue. Each record gives: clone size, D gene, J gene, V gene, CDR3 DNA, CDR3 protein. D genes are given only for firm matches. Some rows mark clone size as missing; the rest say once, few, many or name a class of expanded clone.

size: -
D: TRBD2
J: TRBJ2-1
V: TRBV5-1
DNA: TGCGCCAGCACGAGACTAGCGGAAAACAATGAGCAGTTCTTC
CDR3: CASTRLAENNEQFF

size: -
D: TRBD1
J: TRBJ1-3
V: TRBV6-1
DNA: TGTGCCAGCAGTGAAGGCCGGGACAGGGTTTACGGCACCATATATTTT
CDR3: CASSEGRDRVYGTIYF

size: few
D: TRBD2
J: TRBJ2-7
V: TRBV5-1
DNA: TGCGCCAGCAGCTCCCTATCGGGGGGAGTCATGGACGAGCAGTACTTC
CDR3: CASSSLSGGVMDEQYF

size: -
D: -
J: TRBJ2-2
V: TRBV5-1
DNA: TGCGCCAGCAGCTTGCCTACCGGGGAGCTGTTTTTT
CDR3: CASSLPTGELFF

size: -
D: TRBD1
J: TRBJ1-2
V: TRBV2
DNA: TGTGCCAGCAGTGCGGACAGGGCGGACTATGGCTACACCTTC
CDR3: CASSADRADYGYTF

size: -
D: TRBD1
J: TRBJ2-7
V: TRBV5-4
DNA: TGTGCCAGCAGCTTGTGGGACAGGGCCTACGAGCAGTACTTC
CDR3: CASSLWDRAYEQYF

size: -
D: TRBD1
J: TRBJ1-2
V: TRBV7-9
DNA: TGTGCCAGCAGCCCGACAGGGGGCCACTATGGCTACACCTTC
CDR3: CASSPTGGHYGYTF

size: few
D: -
J: TRBJ1-1
V: TRBV6-5
DNA: TGTGCCAGCGGGCAGGGGATCATGAACACTGAAGCTTTCTTT
CDR3: CASGQGIMNTEAFF

size: -
D: -
J: TRBJ1-4
V: TRBV5-1
DNA: TGCGCCAGCAGCTCCCCAGCCTTGGGGTCCGGGGGTAATGAAAAACTGTTTTTT
CDR3: CASSSPALGSGGNEKLFF

size: -
D: -
J: TRBJ1-5
V: TRBV18
DNA: TGTGCCAGCTCCCCCGGGGGGCCCCAGCATTTT
CDR3: CASSPGGPQHF

size: -
D: -
J: TRBJ1-2
V: TRBV20-1
DNA: TGCAGTGCTAGAGATGATTTAGGACTCCCCTTC
CDR3: CSARDDLGLPF

size: -
D: TRBD2
J: TRBJ2-3
V: TRBV7-9
DNA: TGTGCCAGCAGCCTAGGACTAGCGCGCAGCACAGATACGCAGTATTTT
CDR3: CASSLGLARSTDTQYF

size: -
D: -
J: TRBJ2-2
V: TRBV10-1
DNA: TGCGCCAGCAGTGTGGCCAACACCGGGGAGCTGTTTTTT
CDR3: CASSVANTGELFF

size: few
D: TRBD1
J: TRBJ1-1
V: TRBV10-3
DNA: TGTGCCATCAGTGACCCTGGGACAGGGATTATGAACACTGAAGCTTTCTTT
CDR3: CAISDPGTGIMNTEAFF

size: few
D: -
J: TRBJ2-1
V: TRBV6-5
DNA: TGTGCCAGCAGTTACGGGGGGGCGTACTACAATGAGCAGTTCTTC
CDR3: CASSYGGAYYNEQFF

size: -
D: -
J: TRBJ2-7
V: TRBV5-1
DNA: TGCGCCAGCAGCCCCCCCCAACTGGACGAGCAGTACTTC
CDR3: CASSPPQLDEQYF

size: -
D: TRBD1
J: TRBJ2-2
V: TRBV27
DNA: TGTGCCAGCAGTCAAGGGACAGCGAACACCGGGGAGCTGTTTTTT
CDR3: CASSQGTANTGELFF

size: -
D: -
J: TRBJ2-7
V: TRBV6-6
DNA: TGTGCCAGCAGTCCCGGGACAATAGCCTACGAGCAGTACTTC
CDR3: CASSPGTIAYEQYF

size: -
D: TRBD1
J: TRBJ1-1
V: TRBV29-1
DNA: TGCAGCGTCGTGGGGGGGACAGGGCGCACTGAAGCTTTCTTT
CDR3: CSVVGGTGRTEAFF

size: once
D: -
J: TRBJ2-1
V: TRBV7-6
DNA: TGTGCCAGCAGCTTAGGGCAGGCGAACAATGAGCAGTTCTTC
CDR3: CASSLGQANNEQFF

size: -
D: TRBD1
J: TRBJ1-2
V: TRBV7-3
DNA: TGTGCCAGCAGCCCGCCGGGAGGGGGCGGCTACACCTTC
CDR3: CASSPPGGGGYTF

size: few
D: -
J: TRBJ2-3
V: TRBV10-3
DNA: TGTGCCATCAGTGAGTCTCGAGATACGCAGTATTTT
CDR3: CAISESRDTQYF

size: -
D: -
J: TRBJ1-5
V: TRBV18
DNA: TGTGCCAGCTCACCACCGGGGGCAGGGGACAATCAGCCCCAGCATTTT
CDR3: CASSPPGAGDNQPQHF

size: -
D: -
J: TRBJ2-7
V: TRBV15
DNA: TGTGCCACCAGCAGAGATTCCACCTACGAGCAGTACTTC
CDR3: CATSRDSTYEQYF

size: -
D: TRBD1
J: TRBJ2-2
V: TRBV9
DNA: TGTGCCAGCAGCGGACGGGACAGTGGGACCGGGGAGCTGTTTTTT
CDR3: CASSGRDSGTGELFF

size: once
D: -
J: TRBJ2-1
V: TRBV7-2
DNA: TGTGCCAGCAGCTTTTTAGCCACACACAATGAGCAGTTCTTC
CDR3: CASSFLATHNEQFF

size: -
D: -
J: TRBJ2-3
V: TRBV4-2
DNA: TGTGTCAGCAGCCCCGATCCCAGGGGTTACACCACAGATACGCAGTATTTT
CDR3: CVSSPDPRGYTTDTQYF

size: -
D: -
J: TRBJ2-7
V: TRBV6-5
DNA: TGTGCCAGCAGTTACTCGAGGCAGGGCCCCTACGAGCAGTACTTC
CDR3: CASSYSRQGPYEQYF

size: -
D: TRBD1
J: TRBJ1-5
V: TRBV7-6
DNA: TGTGCCAGCAGCTTAGATCCAGGGGGAAATAGCAATCAGCCCCAGCATTTT
CDR3: CASSLDPGGNSNQPQHF

size: -
D: TRBD2
J: TRBJ2-5
V: TRBV5-1
DNA: TGCGCCAGCAGCTTTTTGGGTCGGGAGGGCGAGACCCAGTACTTC
CDR3: CASSFLGREGETQYF

size: once
D: TRBD1
J: TRBJ1-2
V: TRBV28
DNA: TGTGCCAGCAGGGGGGGACAGCCCGCTGACTATGGCTACACCTTC
CDR3: CASRGGQPADYGYTF

size: -
D: -
J: TRBJ2-5
V: TRBV12-5
DNA: TGTGCTAGTGGCCGGGGGTCCCAAGAGACCCAGTACTTC
CDR3: CASGRGSQETQYF

size: -
D: -
J: TRBJ1-5
V: TRBV2
DNA: TGTGCCAGCAGTAGTCCGGGGGGTTATAGCAATCAGCCCCAGCATTTT
CDR3: CASSSPGGYSNQPQHF

size: -
D: -
J: TRBJ1-5
V: TRBV28
DNA: TGTGCCAGCAGTACAGGGACGGTCAATCAGCCCCAGCATTTT
CDR3: CASSTGTVNQPQHF